Each of the 9 T cell receptor beta chains below was sequenced from the same sample in a study of memory CD4+ T cells and cytomegalovirus serostatus. Single viable CD3+CD4+CD8-CD45RO+ cells were sorted as the memory CD4+ T cells. Repertoires were generated with immunoSEQ multiplex PCR, while TCRdb's copy carries only in-frame clones and drops some. The sample holds around 53,000 clones, over 75% seen once. The specimen was memory CD4+ T cells from blood. The receptor source for this set is an adult in good health and CMV-seronegative.

This clone turned up a few times. The chain joins TRBV10-3 to TRBJ2-5; D remains unclear. Germline assignment: CDR1 ENHRY and CDR2 SYGVKD. Between the trimmed V and J ends, which lost 5 bases and 7 bases, there was a span of 20 bases. CDR3 length: 15 amino acids. CDR3 DNA: TGTGCCATCAGTCCGGGTCTCCCGGTAGCAGGGACCCAGTACTTC. It is translated as CAISPGLPVAGTQYF.

This chain links TRBV5-1 with TRBJ2-3, with 7 bases lining up with TRBD1. V was pared by 4 bases and J by 2 bases, with 16 bases of the junction left unmatched. The germline CDR1 and CDR2 sequences are SGHRS and YFSETQ. CDR3 size: 18 residues. The CDR3 DNA reads as TGCGCCAGCAGCCCATTAGGTATGGGACAGATAAACACAGATACGCAGTATTTT. This codes for CASSPLGMGQINTDTQYF.

The rearrangement joins TRBV6-6 to TRBJ2-7, with D perhaps matching TRBD1 (6 bases). The germline CDR1 and CDR2 sequences are MNHNY and SVGAGI (reference sequence). The CDR3 runs 12 residues. Trimming removed 5 bases at V and 7 bases at J, with 12 bases between. The CDR3 is CASSADRREQYF. CDR3 sequence (DNA): TGTGCCAGCAGTGCTGACAGGCGGGAGCAGTACTTC.

The V gene is TRBV6-6, the J gene TRBJ2-5; TRBD2 agrees at 8 bases. The CDR3 is 15 amino acids. V gave up 1 base and J gave up 6 bases; unmatched junction bases: 7. Per the germline V gene, CDR1 is MNHNY and CDR2 is SVGAGI (reference sequence). The CDR3 is CASSYFGGGQQTQYF. CDR3 DNA sequence: TGTGCCAGCAGTTACTTTGGCGGGGGGCAGCAGACCCAGTACTTC.

This clone was seen a few times. The rearrangement joins TRBV28 to TRBJ2-7; 7 nucleotides line up with TRBD2. This CDR3 has 15 residues. V shed 3 bases and J 4 bases; nucleotides not matched to a gene: 9. Looked up from germline, CDR1 is MDHEN and CDR2 is SYDVKM. CDR3 DNA sequence: TGTGCCAGCAGTTTCAACGGGAGGATCAGTTACGAGCAGTACTTC. As protein: CASSFNGRISYEQYF.

The chain employs TRBV9 and TRBJ2-3; 7 nucleotides agree with TRBD2. With V trimmed by 4 bases and J by 3 bases, 8 bases remained unmatched. This CDR3 has 15 residues. Germline V gives CDR1 SGDLS, CDR2 YYNGEE. In DNA, the CDR3 is TGTGCCAGCAGCCCGCGTAGCGGGTTAACAGATACGCAGTATTTT. Translated: CASSPRSGLTDTQYF.

The chain joins TRBV28 to TRBJ2-7, with D perhaps TRBD2 (6 bases). The CDR3 is made up of 16 amino acids. Trimming took off 9 bases at V and 0 bases at J, with 21 bases between the two ends. CDR1 and CDR2 from the germline V gene are MDHEN and SYDVKM. Written as DNA, the CDR3 is TGTGCCAGTAGACCTTATGGGGGGAGGAACTCCTACGAGCAGTACTTC. It specifies CASRPYGGRNSYEQYF. Variable domain in full (rest from reference TRBV28 and TRBJ2-7): DVKVTQSSRYLVKRTGEKVFLECVQDMDHENMFWYRQDPGLGLRLIYFSYDVKMKEKGDIPEGYSVSREKKERFSLILESASTNQTSMYLCASRPYGGRNSYEQYFGPGTRLTVT.

The chain uses TRBV11-2 and TRBJ2-5; possibly TRBD2 for D (5 bases). Germline loops: CDR1 SGHAT, CDR2 FQNNGV. With 1 base removed from V and 5 bases from J, the gap between germline ends came to 14 bases. This CDR3 comprises 15 residues. Here the CDR3 DNA reads TGTGCCAGCAGCTTAGCCATCACTAGGAGCGAGACCCAGTACTTC. Translation: CASSLAITRSETQYF. The entire variable domain, with the rest obtained from reference TRBV11-2 and TRBJ2-5, is as follows: EAGVAQSPRYKIIEKRQSVAFWCNPISGHATLYWYQQILGQGPKLLIQFQNNGVVDDSQLPKDRFSAERLKGVDSTLKIQPAKLEDSAVYLCASSLAITRSETQYFGPGTRLLVL.

The chain is built from TRBV7-2 and TRBJ2-7; 7 bases align to TRBD2. CDR3 size: 15 residues. Germline CDR1 and CDR2: SGHTA and FQGNSA. Unmatched junction bases numbered 9, after V lost 1 base and J lost 6 bases. Here the CDR3 reads CASSLVAGVKGEQYF. The CDR3 DNA sequence: TGTGCCAGCAGCTTAGTGGCGGGGGTAAAGGGCGAGCAGTACTTC. Supplemented by reference TRBV7-2 and TRBJ2-7, the full variable domain reads GAGVSQSPSNKVTEKGKDVELRCDPISGHTALYWYRQSLGQGLEFLIYFQGNSAPDKSGLPSDRFSAERTGGSVSTLTIQRTQQEDSAVYLCASSLVAGVKGEQYFGPGTRLTVT.